This entry lists 29 T cell receptor beta chains sequenced from one sample in a study of response to subunit inactivated influenza vaccine. MiXCR was run by TCRdb on the RT-PCR reads, yielding one entry per CDR3 protein. This sample has some 800,000 distinct CDR3 sequences, with less than 25% found just once. The sequenced sample was PBMCs from blood, obtained more than 4 days after vaccination. The receptors come from a man aged 50-59 years who received an inactivated influenza vaccine.

Only a few counts were recorded for this clonotype. The chain is built from TRBV6-6 and TRBJ1-5; D uncertain. The germline gives CDR1 MNHNY, CDR2 SVGAGI (reference sequence). This CDR3 has 13 amino acids. Trimming shortened V by 7 bases and J by 1 base, and 8 bases separated the two germline ends. The CDR3 sequence is CASKLLSNQPQHF. As DNA, the CDR3 is TGTGCCAGCAAGTTACTGAGCAATCAGCCCCAGCATTTT.

The chain couples TRBV27 to TRBJ1-2; TRBD1 matches at 7 bases. Germline V CDR1 and CDR2: MNHEY, SMNVEV (reference sequence). The CDR3 is 14 amino acids. With V trimmed by 6 bases and J by 4 bases, 8 bases remained unmatched. CDR3 DNA sequence: TGTGCCAGCAGGTCCCAGGGGGTCGGCTATGGCTACACCTTC. Residues: CASRSQGVGYGYTF.

Only a few counts were recorded for this clonotype. The genes are TRBV29-1 and TRBJ2-3; 8 bases map to TRBD1. This CDR3 contains 13 residues. Germline CDR1 and CDR2: SQVTM and ANQGSEA. V was pared by 5 bases and J by 3 bases, with 4 bases of the junction left unmatched. The CDR3 spells CSVSGQVTDTQYF. DNA for the CDR3: TGCAGCGTTTCGGGACAGGTAACAGATACGCAGTATTTT.

The table lists this clonotype with many counts. The chain recombines TRBV29-1 with TRBJ2-2, with D unclear. Trimming pared 1 base from V and 1 base from J, leaving 7 bases between. The CDR3 runs to 14 residues. Germline V CDR1 and CDR2: SQVTM, ANQGSEA. CDR3 amino acids: CSVEGQMNTGELFF. CDR3 sequence (DNA): TGCAGCGTTGAAGGGCAGATGAACACCGGGGAGCTGTTTTTT.

The count of this clonotype is one. V usage is TRBV7-2 and J usage is TRBJ2-4, with D hard to call. CDR1 and CDR2 (germline): SGHTA, FQGNSA. The CDR3 extends over 14 amino acids. V was cut by 1 base and J by 3 bases, with 7 bases left in between. The CDR3 sequence is CASSLGPRKNIQYF. The CDR3 bases are TGTGCCAGCAGCTTAGGGCCCCGCAAAAACATTCAGTACTTC.

This clonotype has a handful of counts. The chain has TRBV5-1 and TRBJ2-3; D is unresolved. Trimming took 0 bases from V and 6 from J, leaving 14 bases between them. Looked up from germline, CDR1 is SGHRS and CDR2 is YFSETQ. The CDR3 runs 15 residues. The CDR3 reads CASSLETYELDTQYF. Written as DNA, the CDR3 is TGCGCCAGCAGCTTGGAGACCTACGAACTGGATACGCAGTATTTT.

V gene TRBV30 combines with J gene TRBJ2-2; the D gene is possibly TRBD2 (6 bases). The CDR3 is 14 residues long. Deletions cut 6 bases from V and 4 bases from J, with 15 bases between. Germline V gene sequence: CDR1 GTSNPN, CDR2 SVGIG (reference sequence). The CDR3 DNA reads as TGTGCCTGCAGACACGGGGGTGGCACCGGGGAGCTGTTTTTT. Translation gives CACRHGGGTGELFF.

This clonotype has a count of ten or more. The chain links TRBV4-2 to TRBJ2-2; D ambiguous. The CDR3 spans 13 residues. The V and J ends lost 4 bases and 2 bases respectively, with 5 bases between them. Germline V gene data show CDR1 as LGHNA and CDR2 as YNFKEQ. CDR3 sequence reads: CASSLYNTGELFF. The DNA for the CDR3 is TGTGCCAGCAGCCTGTATAACACCGGGGAGCTGTTTTTT.

DNA for the CDR3: TGCAGCGTTCAGGAGCCCCCCCACAGCACAGATACGCAGTATTTT. Its protein is CSVQEPPHSTDTQYF. The chain carries TRBV29-1 and TRBJ2-3; D unresolved. Between the trimmed V and J ends, which lost 5 bases and 0 bases, there was a span of 15 bases. This CDR3 spans 15 amino acids. From germline, CDR1 is SQVTM and CDR2 ANQGSEA.

This clonotype has ten or more counts. The rearrangement joins TRBV12-3 or TRBV12-4 to TRBJ1-5; D is ambiguous. V was shortened by 5 bases and J by 4 bases, with 9 bases between the two germline ends. The CDR3 is 13 residues long. CDR3 protein: CASSGSSNQPQHF. DNA for the CDR3: TGTGCCAGCAGTGGCAGTTCGAATCAGCCCCAGCATTTT.

V and J are TRBV29-1 and TRBJ1-3; D gene unclear. V shed 2 bases and J shed 0 bases, with 5 bases lying between them. CDR3 length: 13 residues. The germline CDR1 and CDR2 sequences are SQVTM and ANQGSEA. CDR3 nucleotide sequence: TGCAGCGTTGAATGGAGCTCTGGAAACACCATATATTTT. Translated: CSVEWSSGNTIYF. Full variable domain (missing parts from reference TRBV29-1 and TRBJ1-3): SAVISQKPSRDICQRGTSLTIQCQVDSQVTMMFWYRQQPGQSLTLIATANQGSEATYESGFVIDKFPISRPNLTFSTLTVSNMSPEDSSIYLCSVEWSSGNTIYFGEGSWLTVV.

This clonotype was counted between two and nine times. The chain is built from TRBV5-6 and TRBJ2-3, with D possibly TRBD1 on 5 matching bases. V lost 2 bases and J 2 bases, leaving 15 bases between the germline ends. Germline loops: CDR1 SGHDT, CDR2 YYEEEE. This CDR3 region has 16 residues. This CDR3 is CASSLIGHQVTDTQYF. For the CDR3, the DNA is TGTGCCAGCAGCTTAATCGGACACCAAGTCACAGATACGCAGTATTTT.

The CDR3 protein is CASSTPQQEPLYNEQFF. As DNA, the CDR3 is TGTGCCAGCAGTACCCCTCAGCAGGAACCCCTCTACAATGAGCAGTTCTTC. The chain is built from TRBV28 and TRBJ2-1; D gene ambiguous. The germline gives CDR1 MDHEN, CDR2 SYDVKM. The CDR3 runs 17 residues. Trimming took 5 bases from V and 3 from J, leaving 20 bases between them.

This chain connects TRBV4-1 to TRBJ2-1, with 9 nucleotides matching TRBD2. This CDR3 has 18 amino acids. Germline CDR1 MGHRA, CDR2 YSYEKL. Losses at the gene ends were 1 base for V and 7 bases for J; bases not matched to a gene: 14. CDR3 loop: CASSQVLAGRRLINEQFF. The CDR3 bases are TGCGCCAGCAGCCAAGTTCTAGCGGGGAGGAGATTGATTAATGAGCAGTTCTTC.

Written as DNA, the CDR3 is TGCGCCAGCAGCCAAGGAGGGGTGAGTCTAGCCGGTCATACGCAGTATTTT. Translation gives CASSQGGVSLAGHTQYF. The genes are TRBV4-1 and TRBJ2-3; D is possibly TRBD1 or TRBD2 (5 bases each). Germline CDR1 and CDR2: MGHRA and YSYEKL. This CDR3 region has 17 residues. V shed 1 base and J shed 7 bases, with 21 bases lying between them.

This clonotype has a handful of counts. The rearrangement uses TRBV20-1 and TRBJ2-1; no clear D. The CDR3 sequence is 11 residues long. Trimming left V 4 bases short and J 7 bases short, with 8 bases between. Germline-derived CDR1 and CDR2 are DFQATT and SNEGSKA (reference sequence). The CDR3 bases are TGCAGTGCTAAAACCAGAAATGAGCAGTTCTTC. Translation: CSAKTRNEQFF.

The J gene is TRBJ2-3, the V gene TRBV7-2; D is possibly TRBD2 (6 bases). V lost 5 bases and J 12 bases, leaving 15 bases between the germline ends. The V gene's germline CDR1 is SGHTA and CDR2 FQGNSA. The CDR3 totals 12 residues. Written as DNA, the CDR3 is TGTGCCAGCAGCAACAGGAGGGTGGAACAGTATTTT. As protein: CASSNRRVEQYF. Full variable domain (missing parts from reference TRBV7-2 and TRBJ2-3): GAGVSQSPSNKVTEKGKDVELRCDPISGHTALYWYRQSLGQGLEFLIYFQGNSAPDKSGLPSDRFSAERTGGSVSTLTIQRTQQEDSAVYLCASSNRRVEQYFGPGTRLTVL.

This clonotype turned up a few times. The V call is TRBV5-1, the J call TRBJ2-3; 9 positions agree with TRBD1. The CDR3 runs to 15 residues. Germline V gives CDR1 SGHRS, CDR2 YFSETQ. V lost 5 bases to trimming and J lost 3 bases; unmatched junction nucleotides: 7. CDR3 residues: CASRSDRGRTDTQYF. The CDR3, as DNA: TGCGCCAGCAGGTCGGACAGGGGAAGGACAGATACGCAGTATTTT. The full variable domain, its missing parts supplied by reference TRBV5-1 and TRBJ2-3, is KAGVTQTPRYLIKTRGQQVTLSCSPISGHRSVSWYQQTPGQGLQFLFEYFSETQRNKGNFPGRFSGRQFSNSRSEMNVSTLELGDSALYLCASRSDRGRTDTQYFGPGTRLTVL.

The rearrangement joins TRBV10-3 to TRBJ1-6, with D hard to call. The CDR3 loop spans 15 amino acids. V was cut by 7 bases and J by 4 bases, with 14 bases left in between. Germline CDR1 ENHRY, CDR2 SYGVKD. CDR3: CAIKETDTYNSPLHF. The CDR3 DNA reads TGTGCCATCAAGGAAACGGATACTTATAATTCACCCCTCCACTTT.

V and J are TRBV20-1 and TRBJ2-1; 7 nucleotides line up with TRBD2. Looked up from germline, CDR1 is DFQATT and CDR2 is SNEGSKA (reference sequence). This CDR3 contains 13 residues. After removal of 5 bases from V and 6 bases from J, the junction contained 7 bases not matched to a gene. CDR3 loop: CSAPLGLGNEQFF. Written as DNA, the CDR3 is TGCAGTGCTCCCCTCGGACTAGGCAATGAGCAGTTCTTC.

This rearrangement joins TRBV29-1 to TRBJ2-5, with D hard to call. Trimming removed 1 base at V and 4 bases at J, with 7 bases between. Germline lookup yields CDR1 SQVTM and CDR2 ANQGSEA. There are 12 residues in the CDR3. Written as DNA, the CDR3 is TGCAGCGTTGAAGTCCCGTCAGAGACCCAGTACTTC. Translated: CSVEVPSETQYF.

This clonotype was recorded many times. The DNA for the CDR3 is TGTGCCAGCAGTTGGGAGAGGTACGAGCAGTACTTC. Encoded protein: CASSWERYEQYF. The chain has TRBV12-3 or TRBV12-4 and TRBJ2-7; tentative D call: TRBD2 (5 bases). Trimming removed 4 bases from V and 4 bases from J, with 8 bases in between. This CDR3 has 12 amino acids.

This sequence joins TRBV5-1 and TRBJ2-1; 11 bases fit TRBD1. With 4 bases clipped from V and 6 bases from J, the junction kept 6 bases outside the gene matches. Germline V lookup: CDR1 SGHRS, CDR2 YFSETQ. The length of the CDR3 is 15 residues. Here the CDR3 DNA reads TGCGCCAGCAGCACGGCGGGACAGGGGGTCAATGAGCAGTTCTTC. This translates into CASSTAGQGVNEQFF.

This clonotype was observed a handful of times. The chain joins TRBV7-8 to TRBJ1-1; 10 bases are shared with TRBD1. CDR3 length equals 15 residues. J lost 2 bases, V lost 5 bases, and 5 bases had no gene match. CDR1 and CDR2 (germline): SGHVS, FQNEAQ. The CDR3 nucleotides are TGTGCCAGCAGCCATCGGGACAGGGGAAACACTGAAGCTTTCTTT. Residues: CASSHRDRGNTEAFF.

The chain recombines TRBV3-1 with TRBJ2-1; 12 bases map to TRBD2. The CDR3 runs 15 residues. Germline V lookup: CDR1 LGHDT, CDR2 YNNKEL (reference sequence). The junction had 3 bases not matched to a gene; V was cut back by 3 bases and J by 6 bases. The CDR3 DNA reads as TGTGCCAGCAGCCATTCTAGCGGGGGGGTCAATGAGCAGTTCTTC. As protein: CASSHSSGGVNEQFF.

This chain links TRBV2 with TRBJ1-2; the D is unclear. Trimming took off 1 base at V and 4 bases at J, with 10 bases between the two ends. Germline CDR1 is SNHLY and CDR2 is FYNNEI. The CDR3 spans 14 residues. The CDR3: CASSEGGSAYGYTF. In nucleotides, the CDR3 is TGTGCCAGCAGTGAAGGAGGGAGTGCCTATGGCTACACCTTC.

V gene TRBV29-1 combines with J gene TRBJ2-7; D is ambiguous. V dropped 7 bases and J dropped 7 bases, with 11 bases sitting between them. Germline-derived CDR1 and CDR2 are SQVTM and ANQGSEA. The CDR3 loop spans 10 amino acids. The CDR3: CSGTWWEQYF. Written as DNA, the CDR3 is TGCAGCGGGACCTGGTGGGAGCAGTACTTC.

This clonotype was recorded a few times. The rearrangement links TRBV6-5 to TRBJ2-2, with a tentative D call TRBD1 (6 bases). The CDR3 has 16 residues. The ends were cut back, 0 bases at V and 8 bases at J, with 16 bases in the middle. Per germline, CDR1 MNHEY and CDR2 SVGAGI. CDR3 bases: TGTGCCAGCAGTTACTCGTTGGGGGCTCGAGTTGGGGAGCTGTTTTTT. The encoded protein is CASSYSLGARVGELFF.

This clonotype was detected only a few times. V and J are TRBV24-1 and TRBJ2-1, with 10 bases lining up with TRBD2. CDR3 length: 18 residues. CDR1 is KGHDR and CDR2 is SFDVKD in the germline V gene. After removal of 1 base from V and 1 base from J, the junction contained 6 bases not matched to a gene. The CDR3 sequence: CATSDFKTSGTSYNEQFF. The CDR3 region has the DNA TGTGCCACCAGTGATTTCAAAACTAGCGGGACTTCCTACAATGAGCAGTTCTTC.